A single sample gave rise to the 22 T cell receptor beta chains below, sequenced in a study of OX40 agonist ivuxolimab in advanced cancers. TCRdb keeps only in-frame clones here, not all; method: immunoSEQ multiplex PCR. This sample has about 42,000 clones, with 82% found just once. Sample: CD4+ or CD8+ T cells sorted from blood, taken in a trial of the OX40 agonist ivuxolimab. The receptors derive from an adult with an advanced solid tumor such as melanoma, head and neck, liver or kidney cancer.

The chain uses TRBV7-3 and TRBJ2-3; 15 bases fit TRBD2. The CDR3 is made up of 19 amino acids. With V trimmed by 1 base and J by 2 bases, 7 bases remained unmatched. CDR1 and CDR2 from the germline V gene are SGHTA and FQGTGA. CDR3 bases: TGTGCCAGCAGCTTAATAGGGGGACTAGCGGGAGGCGACACAGATACGCAGTATTTT. Its translation is CASSLIGGLAGGDTDTQYF. The whole variable domain, remainder taken from reference TRBV7-3 and TRBJ2-3, is GAGVSQTPSNKVTEKGKYVELRCDPISGHTALYWYRQSLGQGPEFLIYFQGTGAADDSGLPNDRFFAVRPEGSVSTLKIQRTERGDSAVYLCASSLIGGLAGGDTDTQYFGPGTRLTVL.

The J gene is TRBJ2-1, the V gene TRBV28; D is unclear. CDR1 and CDR2 from the germline V gene are MDHEN and SYDVKM. CDR3 size: 16 residues. Trimming removed 5 bases from V and 6 bases from J, with 20 bases in between. The CDR3 sequence is CASSTPQAPQVNEQFF. The DNA for the CDR3 is TGTGCCAGCAGTACCCCCCAAGCGCCGCAAGTCAATGAGCAGTTCTTC.

V is TRBV28 and J is TRBJ2-7, with D unclear. Germline V CDR1 and CDR2: MDHEN, SYDVKM. V was clipped by 3 bases and J by 3 bases, with 3 bases between them. CDR3 length: 11 amino acids. The CDR3 coding sequence is TGTGCCAGCAGTTTGGTCTACGAGCAGTACTTC. Translated: CASSLVYEQYF.

This clone occurred once. The chain uses TRBV7-9 and TRBJ1-5; D gene unclear. Trimming stripped 5 bases from V and 2 bases from J, with 13 bases between. The CDR3 runs 15 residues. The germline V gene encodes CDR1 SEHNR and CDR2 FQNEAQ (reference sequence). CDR3 coding DNA: TGTGCCAGCAGCCTCCACGAGGGTGGCAATCAGCCCCAGCATTTT. This codes for CASSLHEGGNQPQHF.

The chain couples TRBV4-2 to TRBJ1-1, with D perhaps TRBD1 (6 bases). Germline V gene data show CDR1 as LGHNA and CDR2 as YNFKEQ. This CDR3 spans 13 amino acids. V was cut by 1 base and J by 7 bases, with 10 bases left in between. In DNA, the CDR3 is TGTGCCAGCAGCCAAGTGAACAGGGATGAAGCTTTCTTT. This encodes CASSQVNRDEAFF.

This clone was seen just once. The V and J genes are TRBV10-3 and TRBJ2-5; tentatively, D is TRBD1 (5 bases). The germline V gene encodes CDR1 ENHRY and CDR2 SYGVKD. Trimming removed 3 bases at V and 3 bases at J, with 8 bases between. The CDR3 spans 13 residues. This CDR3 is CAISEVTEETQYF. The CDR3 DNA reads as TGTGCCATCAGTGAAGTGACAGAAGAGACCCAGTACTTC.

The V call is TRBV7-3, the J call TRBJ2-1, with D unresolved. V was cut by 1 base and J by 0 bases, with 10 bases left in between. This CDR3 region has 16 residues. Germline CDR1 is SGHTA and CDR2 is FQGTGA. CDR3 residues: CASSLIVGSSYNEQFF. In DNA, the CDR3 is TGTGCCAGCAGCTTAATTGTGGGATCCTCCTACAATGAGCAGTTCTTC.

The chain couples TRBV27 to TRBJ1-1; TRBD1 matches at 12 bases. CDR3 length equals 18 residues. Germline trimming cut 4 bases from V and 1 base from J; bases unmatched to any gene: 10. CDR1 MNHEY and CDR2 SMNVEV come from the germline V gene (reference sequence). The CDR3 sequence is CASSYNIGTGGWNTEAFF. CDR3 coding DNA: TGTGCCAGCAGTTATAATATAGGGACAGGGGGCTGGAACACTGAAGCTTTCTTT.

The chain combines TRBV7-2 with TRBJ2-2, with 10 positions matching TRBD1. CDR3 length: 18 residues. Losses at the gene ends were 0 bases for V and 6 bases for J; bases not matched to a gene: 10. Per germline, CDR1 SGHTA and CDR2 FQGNSA. Written as DNA, the CDR3 is TGTGCCAGCAGCTTAGCTGGGACAGGGGTGGTGATATCCGGGGAGCTGTTTTTT. Amino acids: CASSLAGTGVVISGELFF.

This clone was picked up a small number of times. The genes are TRBV9 and TRBJ2-1; D may be TRBD1 or TRBD2 (5 bases each). This CDR3 region has 15 residues. The V and J ends lost 4 bases and 6 bases respectively, with 17 bases between them. Per germline, CDR1 SGDLS and CDR2 YYNGEE. The CDR3 here is CASSIPGLGVNEQFF. DNA of the CDR3: TGTGCCAGCAGCATCCCGGGCCTGGGGGTCAATGAGCAGTTCTTC. Filled out from reference TRBV9 and TRBJ2-1, the complete variable domain reads DSGVTQTPKHLITATGQRVTLRCSPRSGDLSVYWYQQSLDQGLQFLIQYYNGEERAKGNILERFSAQQFPDLHSELNLSSLELGDSALYFCASSIPGLGVNEQFFGPGTRLTVL.

This clone showed up just a few times. The V call is TRBV7-9, the J call TRBJ2-2, with TRBD1 as a possible D gene (5 bases). Germline V gene data show CDR1 as SEHNR and CDR2 as FQNEAQ (reference sequence). Trimming left V 4 bases short and J 4 bases short, with 16 bases between. CDR3 length: 16 amino acids. The CDR3 spells CASSSADSGITGELFF. The CDR3, as DNA: TGTGCCAGCAGCTCCGCCGACTCAGGGATCACCGGGGAGCTGTTTTTT.

The chain has TRBV18 and TRBJ2-2; tentatively, D is TRBD1 or TRBD2 (5 bases each). V was clipped by 1 base and J by 4 bases, with 13 bases between them. CDR1 is KGHSH and CDR2 is LQKENI in the germline V gene. The CDR3 loop spans 16 amino acids. CDR3 sequence (DNA): TGTGCCAGCTCACCACAGGGCCCCGGGACCACCGGGGAGCTGTTTTTT. Protein: CASSPQGPGTTGELFF.

The rearrangement uses TRBV25-1 and TRBJ2-1; D gene unclear. The CDR3 sequence is 14 residues long. Trimming took off 0 bases at V and 6 bases at J, with 9 bases between the two ends. Germline loops: CDR1 MGHDK, CDR2 SYGVNS. CDR3: CASSEYITSNEQFF. Here the CDR3 DNA reads TGTGCCAGCAGTGAATATATAACCAGCAATGAGCAGTTCTTC.

Notes on this clone: Within the sample, other DNA sequences also encode this same CDR3. The chain combines TRBV19 with TRBJ1-4, with a tentative D call TRBD1 (5 bases). Germline assignment: CDR1 LNHDA and CDR2 SQIVND (reference sequence). V was clipped by 1 base and J by 6 bases, with 12 bases between them. The CDR3 length is 15 residues. Here the CDR3 DNA reads TGTGCCAGTAGTATAGTCGGACACCGGGATGAAAAACTGTTTTTT. This translates into CASSIVGHRDEKLFF.

The chain is built from TRBV7-6 and TRBJ1-3, with D uncertain. The CDR3 is made up of 15 amino acids. The V gene's germline CDR1 is SGHVS and CDR2 FNYEAQ. The V and J ends lost 0 bases and 3 bases respectively, with 9 bases between them. The CDR3 DNA reads as TGTGCCAGCAGCTTAGCAGGGTCGGTTGGAAACACCATATATTTT. Translating gives CASSLAGSVGNTIYF. Variable domain in full (rest from reference TRBV7-6 and TRBJ1-3): GAGVSQSPRYKVTKRGQDVALRCDPISGHVSLYWYRQALGQGPEFLTYFNYEAQQDKSGLPNDRFSAERPEGSISTLTIQRTEQRDSAMYRCASSLAGSVGNTIYFGEGSWLTVV.

The chain links TRBV5-5 to TRBJ1-5; TRBD1 aligns across 7 bases. CDR3 length: 16 amino acids. In germline, CDR1 is SGHKS, CDR2 YYEKEE (reference sequence). Trimming at V came to 0 bases and at J to 4 bases, leaving 7 bases not matched to a gene. CDR3 region: CASSLAWDSTNQPQHF. The CDR3 nucleotides read TGTGCCAGCAGCTTGGCCTGGGACAGCACTAATCAGCCCCAGCATTTT.

V usage is TRBV7-9 and J usage is TRBJ2-7; TRBD1 matches 7 bases. Germline V gene sequence: CDR1 SEHNR, CDR2 FQNEAQ (reference sequence). There are 18 residues in the CDR3. The J segment lost 4 bases and the V segment lost 2 bases, leaving 17 bases of the junction unmatched. CDR3 nucleotide sequence: TGTGCCAGCAGCTTAACTAAGACAGGGAACCGCCAAGCTTACGAGCAGTACTTC. Protein sequence: CASSLTKTGNRQAYEQYF.

A few counts support this clone. The chain is built from TRBV9 and TRBJ2-3, with 8 bases that match TRBD2. CDR3 length equals 16 residues. Germline V gene sequence: CDR1 SGDLS, CDR2 YYNGEE. V was pared by 0 bases and J by 3 bases, with 6 bases of the junction left unmatched. The CDR3 spells CASSVDGRAHTDTQYF. The CDR3 bases are TGTGCCAGCAGCGTAGACGGGAGGGCTCATACAGATACGCAGTATTTT.

The chain uses TRBV29-1 and TRBJ1-1; D is undetermined. The germline gives CDR1 SQVTM, CDR2 ANQGSEA. V dropped 2 bases and J dropped 1 base, with 2 bases sitting between them. The CDR3 runs 11 residues. For the CDR3, the DNA is TGCAGCGTTGAATCGAACACTGAAGCTTTCTTT. Translating gives CSVESNTEAFF.

A note on this clone: Other DNA sequences in the same sample also yield this CDR3. This chain uses TRBV27 with TRBJ1-5; D unresolved. V lost 2 bases to trimming and J lost 4 bases, with 6 bases between them. From germline, CDR1 is MNHEY and CDR2 SMNVEV (reference sequence). This CDR3 has 13 amino acids. The CDR3 is CASSLSGNQPQHF. The CDR3 DNA sequence: TGTGCCAGCAGTTTAAGCGGGAATCAGCCCCAGCATTTT.

The chain combines TRBV29-1 with TRBJ1-2; no definite D call. The germline V and J ends were trimmed by 7 bases and 3 bases, with 6 bases remaining between them. From germline, CDR1 is SQVTM and CDR2 ANQGSEA. CDR3 length: 10 amino acids. DNA for the CDR3: TGCAGCGGATGGGACTATGGCTACACCTTC. Translated, it gives CSGWDYGYTF.

This clone was observed once. V gene TRBV2 combines with J gene TRBJ2-7; D remains unclear. Trimming pared 6 bases from V and 3 bases from J, leaving 6 bases between. CDR1 is SNHLY, CDR2 FYNNEI, per germline. This CDR3 contains 11 residues. CDR3 region: CASSPLYEQYF. CDR3 sequence (DNA): TGTGCCAGCAGCCCACTCTACGAGCAGTACTTC. Using reference TRBV2 and TRBJ2-7 for the parts outside the CDR3, the full variable domain is EPEVTQTPSHQVTQMGQEVILRCVPISNHLYFYWYRQILGQKVEFLVSFYNNEISEKSEIFDDQFSVERPDGSNFTLKIRSTKLEDSAMYFCASSPLYEQYFGPGTRLTVT.